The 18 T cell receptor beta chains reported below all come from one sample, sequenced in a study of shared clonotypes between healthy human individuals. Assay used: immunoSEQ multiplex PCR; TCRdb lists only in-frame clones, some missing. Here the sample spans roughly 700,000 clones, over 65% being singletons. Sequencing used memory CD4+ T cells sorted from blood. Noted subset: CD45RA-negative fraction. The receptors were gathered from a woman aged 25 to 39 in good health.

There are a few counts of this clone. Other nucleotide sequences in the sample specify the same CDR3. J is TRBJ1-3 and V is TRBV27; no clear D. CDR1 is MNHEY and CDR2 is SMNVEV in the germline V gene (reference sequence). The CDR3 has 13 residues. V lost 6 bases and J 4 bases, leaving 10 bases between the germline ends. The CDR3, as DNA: TGTGCCAGCAGCCCGTCGGGAGGAAACACCATATATTTT. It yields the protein CASSPSGGNTIYF.

The CDR3 reads CAWSVKTSGVAKNIQYF. The CDR3 nucleotides read TGTGCCTGGAGTGTAAAGACTAGCGGGGTAGCCAAAAACATTCAGTACTTC. The chain carries TRBV30 and TRBJ2-4; 11 bases agree with TRBD2. Looked up from germline, CDR1 is GTSNPN and CDR2 is SVGIG (reference sequence). This CDR3 contains 17 residues. Losses at the gene ends were 0 bases for V and 0 bases for J; bases not matched to a gene: 4.

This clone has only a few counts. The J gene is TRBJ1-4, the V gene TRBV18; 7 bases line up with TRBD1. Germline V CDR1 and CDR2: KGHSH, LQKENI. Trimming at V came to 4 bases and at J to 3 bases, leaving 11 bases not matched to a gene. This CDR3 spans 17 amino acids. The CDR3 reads CASSRGQVGLANEKLFF. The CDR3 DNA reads TGTGCCAGCTCACGAGGACAGGTGGGGTTGGCTAATGAAAAACTGTTTTTT.

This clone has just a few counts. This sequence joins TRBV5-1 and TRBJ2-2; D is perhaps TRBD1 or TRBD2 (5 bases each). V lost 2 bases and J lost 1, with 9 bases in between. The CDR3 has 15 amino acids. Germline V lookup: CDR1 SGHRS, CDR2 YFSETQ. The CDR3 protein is CASSFGTVNTGELFF. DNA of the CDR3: TGCGCCAGCAGCTTTGGGACGGTGAACACCGGGGAGCTGTTTTTT. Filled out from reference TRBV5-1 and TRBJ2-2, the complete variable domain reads KAGVTQTPRYLIKTRGQQVTLSCSPISGHRSVSWYQQTPGQGLQFLFEYFSETQRNKGNFPGRFSGRQFSNSRSEMNVSTLELGDSALYLCASSFGTVNTGELFFGEGSRLTVL.

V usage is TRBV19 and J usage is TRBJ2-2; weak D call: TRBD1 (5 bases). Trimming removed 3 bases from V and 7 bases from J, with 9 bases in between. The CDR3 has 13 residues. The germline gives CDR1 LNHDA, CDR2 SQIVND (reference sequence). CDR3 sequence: CASSILGDGELFF. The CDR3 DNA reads TGTGCCAGTAGTATTCTAGGGGACGGGGAGCTGTTTTTT. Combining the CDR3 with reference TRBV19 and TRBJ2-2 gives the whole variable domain DGGITQSPKYLFRKEGQNVTLSCEQNLNHDAMYWYRQDPGQGLRLIYYSQIVNDFQKGDIAEGYSVSREKKESFPLTVTSAQKNPTAFYLCASSILGDGELFFGEGSRLTVL.

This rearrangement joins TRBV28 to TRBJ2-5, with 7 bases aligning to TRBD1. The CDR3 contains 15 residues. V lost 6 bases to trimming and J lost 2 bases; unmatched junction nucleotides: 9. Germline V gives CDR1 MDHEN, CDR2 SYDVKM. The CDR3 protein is CASRWSRDRQETQYF. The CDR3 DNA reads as TGTGCCAGCAGATGGAGCCGGGACAGACAAGAGACCCAGTACTTC.

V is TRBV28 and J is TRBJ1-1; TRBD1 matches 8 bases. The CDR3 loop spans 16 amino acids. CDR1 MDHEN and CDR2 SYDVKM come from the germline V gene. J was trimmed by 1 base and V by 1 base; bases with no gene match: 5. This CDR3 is CASSLSAGTGNTEAFF. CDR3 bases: TGTGCCAGCAGTTTATCGGCCGGGACAGGGAACACTGAAGCTTTCTTT.

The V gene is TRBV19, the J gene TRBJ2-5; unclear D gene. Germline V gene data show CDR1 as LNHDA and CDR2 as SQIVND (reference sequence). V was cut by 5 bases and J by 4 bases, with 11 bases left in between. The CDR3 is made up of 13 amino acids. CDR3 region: CASSPRGRETQYF. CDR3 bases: TGTGCCAGTAGTCCACGAGGTCGAGAGACCCAGTACTTC.

This CDR3 is CASSPIAAGENYEQYF. DNA for the CDR3: TGTGCCAGCTCACCAATCGCAGCGGGAGAGAACTACGAGCAGTACTTC. This chain connects TRBV18 to TRBJ2-7; 8 bases line up with TRBD2. The CDR3 sequence is 16 residues long. Germline-derived CDR1 and CDR2 are KGHSH and LQKENI. The J segment lost 3 bases and the V segment lost 2 bases, leaving 9 bases of the junction unmatched.

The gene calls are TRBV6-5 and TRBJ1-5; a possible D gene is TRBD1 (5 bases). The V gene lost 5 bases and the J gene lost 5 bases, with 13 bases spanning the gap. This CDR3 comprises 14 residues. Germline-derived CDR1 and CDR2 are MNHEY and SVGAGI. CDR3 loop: CASSGGSQDQPQHF. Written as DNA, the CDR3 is TGTGCCAGCAGTGGGGGGAGTCAGGATCAGCCCCAGCATTTT.

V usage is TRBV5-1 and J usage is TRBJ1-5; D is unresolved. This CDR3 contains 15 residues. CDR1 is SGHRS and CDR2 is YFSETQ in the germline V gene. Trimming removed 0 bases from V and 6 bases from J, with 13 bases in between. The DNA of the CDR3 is TGCGCCAGCAGCTTGGGGGTTACGGGTGCTCAGCCCCAGCATTTT. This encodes CASSLGVTGAQPQHF.

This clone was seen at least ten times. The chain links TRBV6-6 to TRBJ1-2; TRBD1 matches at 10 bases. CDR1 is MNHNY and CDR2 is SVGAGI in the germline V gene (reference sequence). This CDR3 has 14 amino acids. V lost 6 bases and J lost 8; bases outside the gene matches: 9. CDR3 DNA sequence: TGTGCCAGCAGACGACTGACAGGGGGCGGCGGCTACACCTTC. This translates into CASRRLTGGGGYTF.

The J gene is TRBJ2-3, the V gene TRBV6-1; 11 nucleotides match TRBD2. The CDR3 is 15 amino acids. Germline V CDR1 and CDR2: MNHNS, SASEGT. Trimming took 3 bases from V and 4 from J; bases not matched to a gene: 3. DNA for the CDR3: TGTGCCAGCAGTGATATAGCGGGAGGGCCAGATACGCAGTATTTT. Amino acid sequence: CASSDIAGGPDTQYF.

For the CDR3, the DNA is TGCAGCGCAGCCCCGGGGGGGTTGGACGAGCAGTACTTC. It is translated as CSAAPGGLDEQYF. The J gene is TRBJ2-7, the V gene TRBV29-1; 8 nucleotides line up with TRBD2. Germline values: CDR1 SQVTM, CDR2 ANQGSEA. Trimming took 7 bases from V and 5 from J; bases not matched to a gene: 10. This CDR3 region has 13 residues.

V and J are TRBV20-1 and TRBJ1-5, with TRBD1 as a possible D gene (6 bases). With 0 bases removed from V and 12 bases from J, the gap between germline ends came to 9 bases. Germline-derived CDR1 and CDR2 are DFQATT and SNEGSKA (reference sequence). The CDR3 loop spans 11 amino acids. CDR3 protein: CSARDSRGQHF. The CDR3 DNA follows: TGCAGTGCTAGAGATAGCAGGGGCCAGCATTTT.

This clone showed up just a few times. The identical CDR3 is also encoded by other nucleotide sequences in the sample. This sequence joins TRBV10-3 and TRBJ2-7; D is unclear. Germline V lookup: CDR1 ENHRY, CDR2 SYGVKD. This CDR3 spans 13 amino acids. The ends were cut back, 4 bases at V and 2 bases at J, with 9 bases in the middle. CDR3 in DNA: TGTGCCATCAGTGGAACTCCCACCTACGAGCAGTACTTC. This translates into CAISGTPTYEQYF.

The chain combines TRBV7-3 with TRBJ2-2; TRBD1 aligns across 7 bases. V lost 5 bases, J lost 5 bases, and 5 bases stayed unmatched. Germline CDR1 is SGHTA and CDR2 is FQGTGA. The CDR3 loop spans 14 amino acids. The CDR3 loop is CASSRQGSTGELFF. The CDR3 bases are TGTGCCAGCAGCCGACAGGGTTCTACCGGGGAGCTGTTTTTT.

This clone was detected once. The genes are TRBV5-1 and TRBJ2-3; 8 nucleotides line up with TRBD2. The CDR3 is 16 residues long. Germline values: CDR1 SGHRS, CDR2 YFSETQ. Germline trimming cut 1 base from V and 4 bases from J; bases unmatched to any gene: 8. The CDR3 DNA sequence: TGCGCCAGCAGCTTGTCGGTACTAGCGGTCTCAGATACGCAGTATTTT. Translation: CASSLSVLAVSDTQYF.